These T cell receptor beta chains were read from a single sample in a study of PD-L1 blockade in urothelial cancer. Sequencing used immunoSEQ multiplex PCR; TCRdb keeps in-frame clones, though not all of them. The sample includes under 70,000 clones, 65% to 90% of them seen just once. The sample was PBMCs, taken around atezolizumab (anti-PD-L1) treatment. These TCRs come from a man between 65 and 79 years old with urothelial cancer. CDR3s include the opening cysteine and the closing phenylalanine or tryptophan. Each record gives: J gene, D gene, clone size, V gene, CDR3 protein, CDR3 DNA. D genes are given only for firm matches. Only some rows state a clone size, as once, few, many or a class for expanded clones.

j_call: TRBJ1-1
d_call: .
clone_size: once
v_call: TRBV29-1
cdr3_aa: CSVGGEITEAFF
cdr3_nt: TGCAGCGTTGGGGGGGAGATCACTGAAGCTTTCTTT

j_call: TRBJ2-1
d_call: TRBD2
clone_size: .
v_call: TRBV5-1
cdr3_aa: CASSSSGDSSYNEQFF
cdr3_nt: TGCGCCAGCAGCTCTAGCGGGGACAGCTCCTACAATGAGCAGTTCTTC

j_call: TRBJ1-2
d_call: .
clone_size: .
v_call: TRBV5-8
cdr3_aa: CASSQTTMSGGYTF
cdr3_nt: TGTGCCAGCAGCCAAACGACTATGTCCGGTGGCTACACCTTC

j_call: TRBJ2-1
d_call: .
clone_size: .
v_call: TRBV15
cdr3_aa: CATSRDMSGSYNEQFF
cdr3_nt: TGTGCCACCAGCAGAGATATGAGCGGTTCCTACAATGAGCAGTTCTTC

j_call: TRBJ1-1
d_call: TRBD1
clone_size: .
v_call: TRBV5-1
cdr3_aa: CASSLGTGGLGAEAFF
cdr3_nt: TGCGCCAGCAGCTTGGGGACAGGGGGCTTAGGCGCTGAAGCTTTCTTT

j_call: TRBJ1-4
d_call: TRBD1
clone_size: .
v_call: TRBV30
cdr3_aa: CAWSAPLQGLGEKLFF
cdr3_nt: TGTGCCTGGAGTGCCCCCCTACAGGGGTTAGGTGAAAAACTGTTTTTT

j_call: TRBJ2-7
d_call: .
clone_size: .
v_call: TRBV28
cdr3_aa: CASSFPTGAGGPWSDEQYF
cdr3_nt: TGTGCCAGCAGTTTCCCAACAGGGGCGGGAGGCCCTTGGTCGGACGAGCAGTACTTC

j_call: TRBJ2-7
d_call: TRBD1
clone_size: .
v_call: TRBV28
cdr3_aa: CASSLGTGDGYEQYF
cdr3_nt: TGTGCCAGCAGTTTAGGGACAGGGGATGGGTACGAGCAGTACTTC

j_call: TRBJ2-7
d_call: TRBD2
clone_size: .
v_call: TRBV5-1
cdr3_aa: CASSREGTSGPYEQYF
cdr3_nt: TGCGCCAGCAGCCGGGAGGGGACTAGCGGTCCCTACGAGCAGTACTTC

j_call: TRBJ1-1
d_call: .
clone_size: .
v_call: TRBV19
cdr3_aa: CASSIDSEGYTEAFF
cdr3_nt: TGTGCCAGTAGTATAGATTCTGAGGGTTACACTGAAGCTTTCTTT

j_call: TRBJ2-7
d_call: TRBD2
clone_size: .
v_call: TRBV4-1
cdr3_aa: CASSQAMSGWREVGNEQYF
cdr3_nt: TGCGCCAGCAGTCAAGCGATGTCAGGGTGGCGGGAGGTAGGGAACGAGCAGTACTTC

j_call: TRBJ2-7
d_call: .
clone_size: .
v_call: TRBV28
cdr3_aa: CATSRFLASAEQYF
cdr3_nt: TGTGCCACCTCCCGGTTTCTAGCGTCCGCCGAGCAGTACTTC

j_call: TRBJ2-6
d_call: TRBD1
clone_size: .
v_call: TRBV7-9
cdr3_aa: CASGLDRGANVLTF
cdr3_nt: TGTGCCAGCGGCTTGGACAGGGGGGCCAACGTCCTGACTTTC

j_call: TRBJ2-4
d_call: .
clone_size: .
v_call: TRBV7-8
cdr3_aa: CASSLGGEAKNIQYF
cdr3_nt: TGTGCCAGCAGCTTAGGGGGAGAAGCCAAAAACATTCAGTACTTC

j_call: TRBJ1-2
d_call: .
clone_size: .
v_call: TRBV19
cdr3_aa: CASSIVPSRTDYYGYTF
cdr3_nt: TGTGCCAGTAGTATAGTCCCCTCCAGGACAGATTACTATGGCTACACCTTC

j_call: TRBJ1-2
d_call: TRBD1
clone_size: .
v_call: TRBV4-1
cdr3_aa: CASGTGGLYGYTF
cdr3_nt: TGCGCCAGTGGGACAGGGGGACTATATGGCTACACCTTC

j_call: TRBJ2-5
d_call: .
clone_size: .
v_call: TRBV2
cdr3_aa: CASKGFAETQYF
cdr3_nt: TGTGCCAGCAAGGGGTTCGCAGAGACCCAGTACTTC

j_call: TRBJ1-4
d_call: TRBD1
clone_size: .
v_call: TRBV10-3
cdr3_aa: CAISETGQPNEKLFF
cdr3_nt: TGTGCCATCAGTGAAACGGGACAGCCTAATGAAAAACTGTTTTTT

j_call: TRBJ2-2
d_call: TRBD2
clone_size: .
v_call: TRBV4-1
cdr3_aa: CASSRGLAGERNTGELFF
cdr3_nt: TGCGCCAGCAGCCGCGGACTAGCGGGAGAAAGGAACACCGGGGAGCTGTTTTTT

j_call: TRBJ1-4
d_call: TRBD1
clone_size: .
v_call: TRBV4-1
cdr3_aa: CASSQVLGPGGYSNEKLFF
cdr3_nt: TGCGCCAGCAGCCAAGTCCTTGGGCCAGGGGGTTATTCTAATGAAAAACTGTTTTTT

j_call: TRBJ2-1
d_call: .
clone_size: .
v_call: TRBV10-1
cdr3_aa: CASSESGGGSYNEQFF
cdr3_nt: TGCGCCAGCAGTGAGTCGGGGGGAGGCTCCTACAATGAGCAGTTCTTC

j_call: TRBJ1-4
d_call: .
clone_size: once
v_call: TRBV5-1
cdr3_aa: CASSLGQRNEKLFF
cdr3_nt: TGCGCCAGCAGCTTGGGACAGAGGAATGAAAAACTGTTTTTT

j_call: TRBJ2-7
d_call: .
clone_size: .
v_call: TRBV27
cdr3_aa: CASSYTGSRNEQYF
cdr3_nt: TGTGCCAGCAGTTATACAGGTTCCAGAAACGAGCAGTACTTC

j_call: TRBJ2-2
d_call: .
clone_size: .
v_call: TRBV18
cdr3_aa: CASSLGTPNTGELFF
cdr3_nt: TGTGCCAGCTCACTGGGGACACCGAACACCGGGGAGCTGTTTTTT

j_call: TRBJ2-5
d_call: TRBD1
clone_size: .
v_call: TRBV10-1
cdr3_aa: CASSTGGDGETQYF
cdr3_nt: TGCGCCAGCAGTACAGGGGGAGACGGAGAGACCCAGTACTTC

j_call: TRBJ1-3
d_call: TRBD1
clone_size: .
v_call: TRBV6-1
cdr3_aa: CASSEEGTGGVRRNTIYF
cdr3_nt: TGTGCCAGCAGTGAGGAGGGGACAGGGGGCGTCCGCCGAAACACCATATATTTT